The rows below give T cell receptor beta chains drawn from one sample of a study of T cells in Graves' hyperthyroidism and ophthalmopathy. TCRdb itself ran the multiplex PCR reads through MiXCR, one entry per CDR3 protein. The table has more than 250,000 distinct CDR3 sequences, 15% seen once. Sequenced input: blood. Receptor source: a woman in her forties or fifties with Graves' hyperthyroidism that later progressed to Graves' ophthalmopathy. Each CDR3 is given with its conserved first and last residue. The order of the fields is J gene, V gene, D gene, clone size, CDR3 protein, CDR3 DNA. A D gene is named only where the DNA matches it firmly. Expanded clones are given a class, and other clones once, few, many or no size at all.

>TRBJ1-6|TRBV28|.|many
CATTGEHSPLHF
TGTGCTACCACGGGGGAGCACTCACCCCTCCACTTT
>TRBJ2-3|TRBV19|TRBD2|.
CASSSLAGADTQYF
TGTGCCAGTAGTTCCCTAGCGGGAGCTGATACGCAGTATTTT
>TRBJ2-7|TRBV20-1|TRBD1|many
CSALRTGIYEQYF
TGCAGTGCCCTACGGACAGGGATCTACGAGCAGTACTTC
>TRBJ2-5|TRBV6-1|.|few
CASSVLHPGETQYF
TGTGCCAGCAGTGTCCTTCACCCCGGGGAGACCCAGTACTTC
>TRBJ1-4|TRBV6-1|.|.
CASSERACEKLFF
TGTGCCAGCAGTGAAAGGGCCTGCGAAAAACTGTTTTTT
>TRBJ1-1|TRBV5-1|.|.
CASSLVGEPPTEAFF
TGCGCCAGCAGCTTGGTGGGGGAGCCCCCCACTGAAGCTTTCTTT
>TRBJ1-2|TRBV6-1|.|many
CASRPPVGGGIYGYTF
TGTGCCAGCAGACCCCCGGTAGGAGGGGGTATCTATGGCTACACCTTC
>TRBJ2-3|TRBV9|TRBD2|many
CASSVGAGGTDTQYF
TGTGCCAGCAGCGTAGGAGCGGGAGGCACAGATACGCAGTATTTT
>TRBJ2-1|TRBV28|TRBD1|many
CASSYYGTGSYNEQFF
TGTGCCAGCAGTTACTACGGGACAGGCTCCTACAATGAGCAGTTCTTC
>TRBJ2-7|TRBV10-3|.|few
CAISESGVWEQYF
TGTGCCATCAGTGAGTCAGGCGTATGGGAGCAGTACTTC
>TRBJ2-1|TRBV20-1|TRBD2|.
CSASSQVAGGEQFF
TGCAGTGCTAGTAGTCAGGTAGCGGGAGGGGAGCAGTTCTTC
>TRBJ1-5|TRBV30|.|many
CAWSVRGSNQPQHF
TGTGCCTGGAGTGTGCGAGGGAGCAATCAGCCCCAGCATTTT
>TRBJ2-4|TRBV6-1|TRBD2|.
CASSRTRSPPAKNIQYF
TGTGCCAGCAGCCGGACTAGATCCCCCCCCGCCAAAAACATTCAGTACTTC
>TRBJ1-2|TRBV10-3|TRBD1|few
CAISEIGTGGNSRGYTF
TGTGCCATCAGCGAAATCGGGACAGGGGGGAACAGTCGGGGCTACACCTTC
>TRBJ1-2|TRBV2|TRBD1|many
CASMRTGDSGYGYTF
TGTGCCAGCATGCGGACAGGCGATTCCGGCTATGGCTACACCTTC
>TRBJ2-1|TRBV11-2|.|many
CASSLDGKAYNEQFF
TGTGCCAGCAGCTTAGATGGGAAAGCCTACAATGAGCAGTTCTTC
>TRBJ2-7|TRBV9|TRBD2|many
CASSVEPGLGTYEQYF
TGTGCCAGCAGCGTAGAACCGGGACTAGGCACCTACGAGCAGTACTTC
>TRBJ2-1|TRBV27|TRBD2|many
CASSYLSGGSHYNEQFF
TGTGCCAGCAGTTACCTTTCTGGCGGGAGCCACTACAATGAGCAGTTCTTC
>TRBJ1-4|TRBV19|.|.
CASKARVHEKLFF
TGTGCCAGTAAGGCCAGGGTTCACGAAAAACTGTTTTTT
>TRBJ2-1|TRBV2|TRBD2|.
CASSPGGLAGVYEQFF
TGTGCCAGCAGTCCAGGGGGACTAGCGGGAGTCTATGAGCAGTTCTTC
>TRBJ1-2|TRBV28|.|many
CASKDTPYGYTF
TGTGCCAGCAAGGACACGCCCTATGGCTACACCTTC
>TRBJ2-1|TRBV7-3|TRBD2|many
CASSLGRREGPLHNEQFF
TGTGCCAGCAGCTTAGGGCGGCGGGAGGGGCCACTCCACAATGAGCAGTTCTTC
>TRBJ2-7|TRBV7-8|.|many
CASNLEVVREQYF
TGTGCCAGCAACTTAGAGGTGGTCCGGGAGCAGTACTTC
>TRBJ1-5|TRBV27|.|many
CASSFRLTSNQPQHF
TGTGCCAGCAGTTTTAGATTAACTAGCAATCAGCCCCAGCATTTT
>TRBJ2-3|TRBV29-1|TRBD2|many
CSVVAGPDSSTDTQYF
TGCAGCGTTGTAGCGGGGCCAGATTCTAGCACAGATACGCAGTATTTT
>TRBJ2-4|TRBV18|.|many
CASSPTTGWENIQYF
TGTGCCAGCTCCCCTACGACAGGTTGGGAAAACATTCAGTACTTC
>TRBJ1-1|TRBV28|TRBD1|few
CASSLTGGWVEAFF
TGTGCCAGCAGTTTAACAGGGGGATGGGTTGAAGCTTTCTTT
>TRBJ1-2|TRBV7-2|TRBD1|.
CASSLVTGGDYGYTF
TGTGCCAGCAGCTTAGTGACAGGGGGCGACTATGGCTACACCTTC
>TRBJ2-1|TRBV20-1|.|many
CSARESGGSGVGDNEQFF
TGCAGTGCTAGAGAGTCTGGTGGGTCGGGAGTGGGGGACAATGAGCAGTTCTTC
>TRBJ1-4|TRBV6-1|TRBD1|few
CASSGRGPGEKLFF
TGTGCCAGCAGTGGCAGGGGGCCGGGTGAAAAACTGTTTTTT
>TRBJ1-1|TRBV6-1|TRBD1|.
CASSSGQGAYTEAFF
TGTGCCAGCAGCTCGGGACAGGGGGCGTACACTGAAGCTTTCTTT
>TRBJ1-1|TRBV30|.|.
CAWSGGFDEAFF
TGTGCCTGGAGTGGGGGTTTTGATGAAGCTTTCTTT
>TRBJ1-2|TRBV2|.|many
CAHLGRGYTF
TGTGCCCACTTGGGGAGGGGCTACACCTTC
>TRBJ2-5|TRBV20-1|TRBD2|.
CSASSFKAGVETQYF
TGCAGTGCTAGTTCTTTTAAGGCGGGAGTAGAGACCCAGTACTTC
>TRBJ2-3|TRBV19|TRBD2|few
CASRGTHSGITQYF
TGTGCCAGTAGAGGAACCCATAGCGGGATAACGCAGTATTTT
>TRBJ2-5|TRBV28|.|many
CASSLFPRDQETQYF
TGTGCCAGCAGTTTATTCCCGCGGGACCAAGAGACCCAGTACTTC
>TRBJ1-1|TRBV20-1|.|many
CSAPQPGRAEAFF
TGCAGTGCTCCACAGCCCGGTCGGGCTGAAGCTTTCTTT
>TRBJ2-3|TRBV20-1|.|many
CSARGPANTDTQYF
TGCAGTGCTAGGGGACCGGCTAACACAGATACGCAGTATTTT
>TRBJ2-7|TRBV7-9|.|.
CASEGSFYEQYF
TGTGCCAGCGAAGGGTCGTTCTACGAGCAGTACTTC
>TRBJ2-7|TRBV28|TRBD1|many
CASTPGGTGDFHEQYF
TGTGCCAGCACCCCCGGAGGAACAGGGGATTTCCACGAGCAGTACTTC
>TRBJ1-5|TRBV5-5|.|many
CASSTQGRHQPQHF
TGTGCCAGCAGCACACAGGGTAGGCATCAGCCCCAGCATTTT
>TRBJ2-2|TRBV28|.|.
CASRPGVAANTGELFF
TGTGCCAGCAGACCCGGGGTAGCGGCGAACACCGGGGAGCTGTTTTTT
>TRBJ1-3|TRBV6-1|.|many
CASSAGRSSGNTIYF
TGTGCCAGCAGTGCGGGACGCAGCTCTGGAAACACCATATATTTT
>TRBJ2-2|TRBV7-9|.|many
CASSPGGSDTGELFF
TGTGCCAGCAGCCCGGGTGGCTCTGACACCGGGGAGCTGTTTTTT
>TRBJ2-3|TRBV2|.|many
CASSEVVPTDTQYF
TGTGCCAGCAGTGAGGTGGTTCCCACAGATACGCAGTATTTT
>TRBJ2-1|TRBV24-1|TRBD2|.
CATSDSRPGLAGLNEQFF
TGTGCCACCAGTGATTCCAGACCTGGACTAGCGGGATTGAATGAGCAGTTCTTC
>TRBJ1-4|TRBV2|TRBD1|many
CASGSTGMNEKLFF
TGTGCCAGTGGATCGACAGGGATGAATGAAAAACTGTTTTTT
>TRBJ2-5|TRBV28|.|.
CASSLYGVRVGETQYF
TGTGCCAGCAGTTTATACGGGGTCAGGGTGGGAGAGACCCAGTACTTC
>TRBJ2-7|TRBV27|TRBD1|many
CASSSRTGDYEQYF
TGTGCCAGCAGTAGCAGGACAGGCGACTACGAGCAGTACTTC
>TRBJ1-2|TRBV6-1|.|many
CASRPEGVYGYTF
TGTGCCAGCAGACCTGAAGGGGTCTATGGCTACACCTTC
>TRBJ2-3|TRBV11-2|TRBD2|many
CASSLVLAGGTDTQYF
TGTGCCAGCAGCTTAGTGTTAGCGGGAGGCACAGATACGCAGTATTTT
>TRBJ2-7|TRBV29-1|TRBD2|many
CSVESSGTHEQYF
TGCAGCGTTGAATCTAGCGGGACCCACGAGCAGTACTTC